One and the same sample provided the 8 T cell receptor beta chains below, sequenced in a study of blood T cell repertoires in COVID-19. Repertoires were generated with immunoSEQ multiplex PCR, while TCRdb's copy carries only in-frame clones and drops some. Here the sample spans some 80,000 clones, around nine tenths being singletons. Sequences were obtained from peripheral blood. The receptors here all came from an older man with active or convalescent COVID-19.

The chain recombines TRBV7-2 with TRBJ1-3; TRBD1 is a possible D gene (5 bases). CDR1 SGHTA and CDR2 FQGNSA come from the germline V gene. The CDR3 is 16 amino acids. The V gene lost 2 bases and the J gene lost 0 bases, with 11 bases spanning the gap. CDR3 DNA sequence: TGTGCCAGCAGCTTAAGTCAGGGCAACTCTGGAAACACCATATATTTT. Translation gives CASSLSQGNSGNTIYF.

This rearrangement joins TRBV3-1 (or the pseudogene TRBV3-2) to TRBJ2-5, with D possibly being TRBD1 (6 bases). V was pared by 2 bases and J by 4 bases, with 8 bases between. There are 13 residues in the CDR3. Germline CDR1 is LGHDT and CDR2 is YNNKEL (reference sequence). In DNA, the CDR3 is TGTGCCAGCAGCCAACCGGACAGAGAGACCCAGTACTTC. Its translation: CASSQPDRETQYF.

The chain joins TRBV15 to TRBJ2-3; a possible D gene is TRBD2 (5 bases). The CDR3 loop spans 15 amino acids. The ends were cut back, 5 bases at V and 5 bases at J, with 17 bases in the middle. Germline assignment: CDR1 LNHNV and CDR2 YYDKDF (reference sequence). In DNA form, the CDR3 reads TGTGCCACCAGCGGGAGAAACTTTCGCCAAGATACGCAGTATTTT. It yields the protein CATSGRNFRQDTQYF.

Written as DNA, the CDR3 is TGTGCCAGCAGTTACCGGCGGGAGACCCAGTACTTC. Protein: CASSYRRETQYF. The chain joins TRBV6-5 to TRBJ2-5; D is ambiguous. The V end was cut by 2 bases, the J end by 5 bases, with 6 bases between. Germline lookup yields CDR1 MNHEY and CDR2 SVGAGI. This CDR3 has 12 amino acids.

The chain recombines TRBV11-3 with TRBJ2-3, with 10 bases fitting TRBD2. Losses at the gene ends were 3 bases for V and 2 bases for J; bases not matched to a gene: 8. This CDR3 comprises 17 residues. CDR1 and CDR2 from the germline V gene are SGHNT and YENEEA. CDR3 nucleotide sequence: TGTGCCAGCAGCTTCGTGGCTAGCGGGGGATACACAGATACGCAGTATTTT. The encoded protein is CASSFVASGGYTDTQYF.

The chain uses TRBV6-5 and TRBJ1-5; possibly TRBD1 for D (6 bases). Germline CDR1 and CDR2: MNHEY and SVGAGI. This CDR3 has 13 residues. Trimming took 6 bases from V and 7 from J, leaving 13 bases between them. The CDR3 DNA reads as TGTGCCAGCAGAAAACAGGGCGCCCAGCCCCAGCATTTT. It specifies CASRKQGAQPQHF.

CDR3 DNA sequence: TGTGCCAGCAGCTTAGGAAGACAAACTGAAGCTTTCTTT. Translating gives CASSLGRQTEAFF. The J gene is TRBJ1-1, the V gene TRBV11-2, with D hard to call. The CDR3 totals 13 residues. Trimming took off 1 base at V and 5 bases at J, with 8 bases between the two ends. Germline-derived CDR1 and CDR2 are SGHAT and FQNNGV.

V usage is TRBV5-1 and J usage is TRBJ2-1, with unresolved D. This CDR3 comprises 14 residues. Germline V CDR1 and CDR2: SGHRS, YFSETQ. V shed 0 bases and J shed 6 bases, with 10 bases lying between them. CDR3 DNA sequence: TGCGCCAGCAGCTTGGACCTAGTTCGCAATGAGCAGTTCTTC. Translation: CASSLDLVRNEQFF.